The clone carrying this T cell receptor (beta chain) was counted between two and nine times. V was pared by 4 bases and J by 0 bases, with 10 bases between. Germline CDR1 KGHSH, CDR2 LQKENI. The CDR3 length is 14 residues. The assay was immunoSEQ multiplex PCR, and TCRdb's table has in-frame clones only and misses some. The sample holds around 100,000 clones, roughly 84% seen once. This sample was included in a study of PD-L1 blockade in urothelial cancer. About the study: The patients first took atezolizumab at some point between 2014 and 2015, receiving 1,200 mg intravenously every 3 weeks. Blood underwent analysis 3 weeks (second dose) and 6 weeks after treatment began. Bladder-origin urothelial cancer in males described about 85% of the 29 patients.

Sequenced here: PBMCs, sampled around atezolizumab (anti-PD-L1) treatment. The receptor was derived from a man aged 50 or older with urothelial cancer. The chain is built from TRBV18 and TRBJ2-7; no firm D call. DNA for the CDR3: TGTGCCAGCTCACGAGACTCAATCTCCTACGAGCAGTACTTC. It translates to CASSRDSISYEQYF.